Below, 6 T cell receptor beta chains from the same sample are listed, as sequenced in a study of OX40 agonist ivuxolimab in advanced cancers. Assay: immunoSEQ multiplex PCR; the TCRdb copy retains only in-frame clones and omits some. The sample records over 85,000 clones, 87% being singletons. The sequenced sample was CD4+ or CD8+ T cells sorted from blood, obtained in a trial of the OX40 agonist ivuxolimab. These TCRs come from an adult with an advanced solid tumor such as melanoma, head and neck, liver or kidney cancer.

The CDR3 nucleotides are TGTGCCAGCAGCTTGGGGATTAGGACATGGGGCATCGAGACCCAGTACTTC. Its translation is CASSLGIRTWGIETQYF. The gene calls are TRBV5-6 and TRBJ2-5, with D possibly being TRBD1 (5 bases). The CDR3 covers 17 residues. CDR1 SGHDT and CDR2 YYEEEE come from the germline V gene. V dropped 0 bases and J dropped 5 bases, with 20 bases sitting between them.

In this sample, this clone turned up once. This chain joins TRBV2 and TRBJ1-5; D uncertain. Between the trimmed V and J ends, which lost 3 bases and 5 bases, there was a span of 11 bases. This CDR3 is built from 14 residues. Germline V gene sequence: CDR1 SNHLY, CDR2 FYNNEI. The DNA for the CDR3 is TGTGCCAGCAGTGAGCATCGGGTCGATCAGCCCCAGCATTTT. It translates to CASSEHRVDQPQHF.

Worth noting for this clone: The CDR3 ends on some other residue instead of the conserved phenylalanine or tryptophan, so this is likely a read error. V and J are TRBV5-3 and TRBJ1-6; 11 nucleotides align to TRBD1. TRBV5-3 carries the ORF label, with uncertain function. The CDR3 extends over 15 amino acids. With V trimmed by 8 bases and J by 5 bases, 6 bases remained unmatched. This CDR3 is CASSRDRGNNSPLHL. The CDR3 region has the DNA TGTGCCAGCAGCCGGGACAGGGGGAATAATTCACCCCTCCACCTT.

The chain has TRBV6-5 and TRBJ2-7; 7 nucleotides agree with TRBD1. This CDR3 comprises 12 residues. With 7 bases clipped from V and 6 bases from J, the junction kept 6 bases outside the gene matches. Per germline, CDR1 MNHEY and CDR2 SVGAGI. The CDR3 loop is CASTDRDREQYF. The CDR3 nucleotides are TGTGCCAGCACCGACAGGGATCGCGAGCAGTACTTC.

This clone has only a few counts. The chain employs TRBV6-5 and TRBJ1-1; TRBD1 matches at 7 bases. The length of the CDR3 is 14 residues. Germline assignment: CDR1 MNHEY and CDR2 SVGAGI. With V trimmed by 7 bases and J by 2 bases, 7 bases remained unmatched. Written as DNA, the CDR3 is TGTGCCAGCATTCCCGGGACAGCCAACACTGAAGCTTTCTTT. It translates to CASIPGTANTEAFF.

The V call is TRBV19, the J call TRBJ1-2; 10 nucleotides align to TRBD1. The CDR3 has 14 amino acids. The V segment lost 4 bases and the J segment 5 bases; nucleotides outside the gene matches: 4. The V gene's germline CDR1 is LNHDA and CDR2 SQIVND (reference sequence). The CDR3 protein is CASSTSGQGYGYTF. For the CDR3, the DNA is TGTGCCAGTAGTACCTCGGGACAGGGGTATGGCTACACCTTC.